The 10 T cell receptor beta chains presented below share a single source sample, sequenced in a study of shared clonotypes between healthy human individuals. Sequencing was performed with immunoSEQ multiplex PCR; in TCRdb, only in-frame clones are kept and a portion is missing. The sample lists about 450,000 clones; 70% to 80% were seen once. The sample consisted of PBMCs. These receptor sequences come from a woman aged 40 to 50 in good health. Some clones in this sample may be carry-over from other donors' samples.

This chain joins TRBV14 and TRBJ2-2, with 13 bases fitting TRBD2. J lost 5 bases, V lost 5 bases, and 14 bases had no gene match. CDR3 length: 19 amino acids. The germline CDR1 and CDR2 sequences are SGHDN and FVKESK. CDR3 sequence: CASSSRRTSGRGLTGELFF. CDR3 coding DNA: TGTGCCAGCAGCTCCCGCCGGACTAGCGGGAGAGGATTGACCGGGGAGCTGTTTTTT. The complete variable domain, with remaining parts taken from reference TRBV14 and TRBJ2-2, reads EAGVTQFPSHSVIEKGQTVTLRCDPISGHDNLYWYRRVMGKEIKFLLHFVKESKQDESGMPNNRFLAERTGGTYSTLKVQPAELEDSGVYFCASSSRRTSGRGLTGELFFGEGSRLTVL.

The chain has TRBV2 and TRBJ2-5; a weak D match, TRBD2 (5 bases). The CDR3 loop spans 13 amino acids. Trimming took off 4 bases at V and 5 bases at J, with 11 bases between the two ends. The germline V gene encodes CDR1 SNHLY and CDR2 FYNNEI. The CDR3 coding sequence is TGTGCCAGCAGTGTTTTCAGCGGTGAGACCCAGTACTTC. Protein: CASSVFSGETQYF.

This clone has a single count. The chain carries TRBV4-2 and TRBJ2-1, with 15 bases lining up with TRBD2. Germline V gives CDR1 LGHNA, CDR2 YNFKEQ. J lost 6 bases, V lost 1 base, and 7 bases had no gene match. The CDR3 extends over 18 amino acids. The CDR3: CASSQAGLAGGEGNEQFF. The CDR3 DNA reads as TGTGCCAGCAGCCAAGCCGGACTAGCGGGAGGGGAAGGCAATGAGCAGTTCTTC.

This rearrangement joins TRBV7-9 to TRBJ1-4; possible D gene TRBD1, 5 bases. Trimming removed 0 bases from V and 8 bases from J, with 7 bases in between. Germline assignment: CDR1 SEHNR and CDR2 FQNEAQ (reference sequence). The CDR3 length is 13 residues. CDR3 sequence reads: CASSLADREKLFF. CDR3 sequence (DNA): TGTGCCAGCAGCTTAGCCGACAGAGAAAAACTGTTTTTT.

The rearrangement joins TRBV29-1 to TRBJ2-1, with no clear D. The CDR3 is made up of 15 amino acids. V lost 3 bases and J 4 bases, leaving 16 bases between the germline ends. The germline CDR1 and CDR2 sequences are SQVTM and ANQGSEA. CDR3 DNA: TGCAGCGTTGATGGGGTAGACCGGGCATACAATGAGCAGTTCTTC. It is translated as CSVDGVDRAYNEQFF.

This rearrangement joins TRBV5-1 to TRBJ2-2, with 8 bases lining up with TRBD1. J gave up 1 base and V 2 bases, and 4 bases lay outside the gene matches. Germline CDR1 is SGHRS and CDR2 is YFSETQ. The CDR3 is made up of 16 amino acids. As DNA, the CDR3 is TGCGCCAGCAGCTTTTTTGGACAGGGGAACACCGGGGAGCTGTTTTTT. This encodes CASSFFGQGNTGELFF. The full variable domain, in which reference TRBV5-1 and TRBJ2-2 provide the parts outside the CDR3, is KAGVTQTPRYLIKTRGQQVTLSCSPISGHRSVSWYQQTPGQGLQFLFEYFSETQRNKGNFPGRFSGRQFSNSRSEMNVSTLELGDSALYLCASSFFGQGNTGELFFGEGSRLTVL.

This rearrangement joins TRBV28 to TRBJ2-7; D uncertain. Trimming left V 7 bases short and J 3 bases short, with 7 bases between. This CDR3 contains 11 residues. Germline V gives CDR1 MDHEN, CDR2 SYDVKM. CDR3 coding DNA: TGTGCCAGCACTAACCACTACGAGCAGTACTTC. Its protein is CASTNHYEQYF.

A note on this clone: This is likely an artifact of a read error, given a far larger clone one base away. The chain uses TRBV7-9 and TRBJ2-2; TRBD2 is a possible D gene (5 bases). Germline V CDR1 and CDR2: SEHNR, FQNEAQ (reference sequence). There are 19 residues in the CDR3. Here the CDR3 reads CASSLLGLPITANTGELLF. In DNA, the CDR3 is TGTGCCAGCAGCTTACTTGGGCTTCCCATAACCGCGAACACCGGGGAGCTGCTTTTT.

J is TRBJ2-2 and V is TRBV19; 7 bases agree with TRBD1. V was pared by 5 bases and J by 6 bases, with 6 bases of the junction left unmatched. The germline CDR1 and CDR2 sequences are LNHDA and SQIVND (reference sequence). The CDR3 has 14 residues. The DNA of the CDR3 is TGTGCCAGTAGTGACCTACAGGGGTCCGGGGAGCTGTTTTTT. Translation gives CASSDLQGSGELFF. Variable domain in full (rest from reference TRBV19 and TRBJ2-2): DGGITQSPKYLFRKEGQNVTLSCEQNLNHDAMYWYRQDPGQGLRLIYYSQIVNDFQKGDIAEGYSVSREKKESFPLTVTSAQKNPTAFYLCASSDLQGSGELFFGEGSRLTVL.

The chain has TRBV7-3 and TRBJ2-2; unclear D gene. CDR1 is SGHTA, CDR2 FQGTGA, per germline. The CDR3 length is 13 residues. Trimming removed 3 bases from V and 4 bases from J, with 6 bases in between. Here the CDR3 DNA reads TGTGCCAGCAGCTTTGATCCCACCGGGGAGCTGTTTTTT. Amino acids: CASSFDPTGELFF.